Shown below are 9 T cell receptor beta chains from a single sample sequenced in a study of blood T cell repertoires in COVID-19. The table came from immunoSEQ multiplex PCR; TCRdb's copy has only in-frame clones and leaves some out. The repertoire holds about 380,000 clones, with more than 75% as singletons. The sequenced material came from PBMCs or T cells enriched from blood (not recorded which). Receptors were obtained from a young woman who had recovered from COVID-19.

This clone was seen just once. The chain recombines TRBV25-1 with TRBJ1-6; D unclear. Trimming pared 1 base from V and 4 bases from J, leaving 8 bases between. Germline values: CDR1 MGHDK, CDR2 SYGVNS. The CDR3 is made up of 15 amino acids. The CDR3, as DNA: TGTGCCAGCAGTGAATCAGTCAGATATAATTCACCCCTCCACTTT. Its protein product is CASSESVRYNSPLHF.

This sequence joins TRBV27 and TRBJ1-6; possible D gene TRBD1, 5 bases. V dropped 3 bases and J dropped 7 bases, with 10 bases sitting between them. CDR3 size: 14 residues. Germline loops: CDR1 MNHEY, CDR2 SMNVEV (reference sequence). The CDR3 sequence: CASSFFQGNSPLHF. The CDR3 nucleotides read TGTGCCAGCAGTTTTTTCCAGGGAAATTCACCCCTCCACTTT.

This clone was seen a handful of times. The chain combines TRBV4-2 with TRBJ1-3; tentative D call: TRBD1 (5 bases). CDR1 and CDR2 (germline): LGHNA, YNFKEQ. The length of the CDR3 is 16 residues. V was trimmed by 1 base and J by 0 bases, leaving 10 bases between them. The CDR3 protein is CASSQAGGSSGNTIYF. DNA for the CDR3: TGTGCCAGCAGCCAAGCGGGGGGATCCTCTGGAAACACCATATATTTT.

This chain links TRBV5-4 with TRBJ2-1; TRBD2 agrees at 9 bases. The germline V gene has CDR1 SGHNT and CDR2 YYREEE (reference sequence). The J segment lost 5 bases and the V segment lost 0 bases, leaving 3 bases of the junction unmatched. The CDR3 totals 15 residues. The chain's CDR3 is CASSLELAGHNEQFF. The DNA of the CDR3 is TGTGCCAGCAGCTTGGAACTAGCGGGCCACAATGAGCAGTTCTTC.

The chain is built from TRBV27 and TRBJ1-2, with D tentatively TRBD1 (6 bases). Per the germline V gene, CDR1 is MNHEY and CDR2 is SMNVEV (reference sequence). Trimming took 6 bases from V and 3 from J, leaving 11 bases between them. CDR3 length equals 13 residues. CDR3 sequence: CASRRPGDYGYTF. CDR3 DNA sequence: TGTGCCAGCAGACGCCCAGGGGACTATGGCTACACCTTC.

This rearrangement joins TRBV5-4 to TRBJ1-2; maybe TRBD1 (5 bases). Deletions cut 2 bases from V and 0 bases from J, with 17 bases between. Germline CDR1 reads SGHNT; CDR2 reads YYREEE (reference sequence). The CDR3 contains 17 residues. The CDR3 here is CASSLPGPRLANYGYTF. The CDR3 nucleotides read TGTGCCAGCAGCTTACCGGGACCGCGACTAGCTAACTATGGCTACACCTTC.

The chain employs TRBV11-2 and TRBJ2-2; tentatively, D is TRBD2 (6 bases). V lost 5 bases to trimming and J lost 7 bases, with 17 bases between them. Germline CDR1 reads SGHAT; CDR2 reads FQNNGV. The CDR3 contains 15 residues. This CDR3 reads CASSRRDSVGGELFF. As DNA, the CDR3 is TGTGCCAGCAGCCGCCGGGACTCGGTGGGCGGGGAGCTGTTTTTT.

The rearrangement joins TRBV28 to TRBJ1-3; weak D call: TRBD1 (5 bases). V dropped 3 bases and J dropped 0 bases, with 12 bases sitting between them. The CDR3 sequence is 16 residues long. Germline V gene data show CDR1 as MDHEN and CDR2 as SYDVKM. The CDR3 DNA sequence: TGTGCCAGCAGTTTGGTCAGACAGAGCTCTGGAAACACCATATATTTT. Translating it yields CASSLVRQSSGNTIYF. The full variable domain, rest sourced from reference TRBV28 and TRBJ1-3, is DVKVTQSSRYLVKRTGEKVFLECVQDMDHENMFWYRQDPGLGLRLIYFSYDVKMKEKGDIPEGYSVSREKKERFSLILESASTNQTSMYLCASSLVRQSSGNTIYFGEGSWLTVV.

V is TRBV2 and J is TRBJ1-2; no definite D call. Germline CDR1 and CDR2: SNHLY and FYNNEI. This CDR3 is built from 13 residues. Trimming took off 6 bases at V and 3 bases at J, with 11 bases between the two ends. The CDR3: CASRRTGDYGYTF. DNA of the CDR3: TGTGCCAGCAGACGTACCGGGGACTATGGCTACACCTTC.